Shown below are 16 T cell receptor beta chains from a single sample sequenced in a study of T-cell memory formation after mild COVID-19. TCRdb called the 5' RACE reads again in MiXCR, with one record for every CDR3 protein. The sample gives under 650,000 distinct CDR3 sequences, roughly 17% of which show up once; about 12% is in the top ten. The sequenced sample consisted of PBMCs or a T cell subset sorted from them (not recorded which). Receptors originate from an adult woman who had mild COVID-19 (a few samples of this study predate the infection). Cell type and time point are not known.

This clonotype was seen a few times. This rearrangement joins TRBV2 to TRBJ2-2; 7 bases map to TRBD2. CDR3 length: 17 residues. The V segment lost 6 bases and the J segment 5 bases; nucleotides outside the gene matches: 15. The germline gives CDR1 SNHLY, CDR2 FYNNEI. The CDR3: CASRPTSSIVWTGELFF. The CDR3 DNA reads TGTGCCAGCAGACCGACTAGCTCGATAGTTTGGACCGGGGAGCTGTTTTTT.

This chain joins TRBV28 and TRBJ1-5; TRBD1 matches at 9 bases. Per germline, CDR1 MDHEN and CDR2 SYDVKM. The CDR3 is 14 residues long. Germline trimming cut 5 bases from V and 4 bases from J; bases unmatched to any gene: 3. The chain's CDR3 is CASSGTGRNQPQHF. In DNA form, the CDR3 reads TGTGCCAGCAGTGGGACAGGGAGGAATCAGCCCCAGCATTTT.

The CDR3 nucleotides read TGTGCCAGTAGTAACCCACTAGCGGGAGGCCTCAATGAGCAGTTCTTC. It specifies CASSNPLAGGLNEQFF. The rearrangement uses TRBV19 and TRBJ2-1; 12 bases agree with TRBD2. CDR3 size: 16 residues. The germline V gene has CDR1 LNHDA and CDR2 SQIVND (reference sequence). The junction had 7 bases not matched to a gene; V was cut back by 4 bases and J by 6 bases.

This clonotype was counted between two and nine times. This chain uses TRBV5-1 with TRBJ1-1; possible D gene TRBD1, 5 bases. The V end lost 0 bases, the J end lost 4 bases, and 10 bases lay between the germline ends. The CDR3 spans 14 residues. Germline values: CDR1 SGHRS, CDR2 YFSETQ. The CDR3 nucleotides read TGCGCCAGCAGCTTGGCAGGGTCGGGCACTGAAGCTTTCTTT. It codes for CASSLAGSGTEAFF.

In its sample, this clonotype was seen a few times. V and J are TRBV7-6 and TRBJ2-7, with D possibly TRBD2 on 6 matching bases. Germline V gives CDR1 SGHVS, CDR2 FNYEAQ. Trimming stripped 5 bases from V and 0 bases from J, with 14 bases between. The CDR3 is made up of 15 amino acids. The CDR3 sequence is CASSPTGAHSYEQYF. The CDR3 DNA is TGTGCCAGCAGCCCTACGGGAGCACACTCCTACGAGCAGTACTTC.

The chain links TRBV3-1 to TRBJ2-1, with D possibly matching TRBD2 (6 bases). The CDR3 contains 14 residues. Trimming shortened V by 10 bases and J by 7 bases, and 20 bases separated the two germline ends. Germline CDR1 and CDR2: LGHDT and YNNKEL (reference sequence). Here the CDR3 reads CATRRGPAGNEQFF. The CDR3 coding sequence is TGTGCCACCAGGCGGGGACCTGCTGGAAATGAGCAGTTCTTC.

This clonotype came up a few times. This chain uses TRBV6-1 with TRBJ1-1; D gene uncertain. CDR1 is MNHNS and CDR2 is SASEGT in the germline V gene. V lost 6 bases and J 8 bases, leaving 13 bases between the germline ends. This CDR3 region has 12 residues. The CDR3 DNA is TGTGCCAGCAGCAAAAGCCAAGCGGAAGCTTTCTTT. Protein sequence: CASSKSQAEAFF.

This clonotype was recorded a few times. The J gene is TRBJ1-1, the V gene TRBV6-6; D gene unclear. This CDR3 is built from 13 residues. The V end was cut by 3 bases, the J end by 1 base, with 6 bases between. The germline V gene encodes CDR1 MNHNY and CDR2 SVGAGI (reference sequence). In nucleotides, the CDR3 is TGTGCCAGCAGTTATAAGAGGAACACTGAAGCTTTCTTT. Its protein is CASSYKRNTEAFF.

The chain has TRBV2 and TRBJ2-3, with a weak D call TRBD2 (5 bases). Germline values: CDR1 SNHLY, CDR2 FYNNEI. V was trimmed by 1 base and J by 4 bases, leaving 9 bases between them. The CDR3 contains 14 residues. The DNA for the CDR3 is TGTGCCAGCAGTGAAGGACATAGCGCAGATACGCAGTATTTT. This codes for CASSEGHSADTQYF.

In DNA form, the CDR3 reads TGTGCCAGCAGCCCCGTTCGGTGGCCCGCGGGTTTCGACGAGCAGTACTTC. Translating it yields CASSPVRWPAGFDEQYF. The V call is TRBV6-2 or TRBV6-3, the J call TRBJ2-7; D possibly corresponds to TRBD2 (5 bases). Germline CDR1 is MNHEY and CDR2 is SVGEGT. This CDR3 is built from 17 residues. V lost 6 bases and J lost 5, with 26 bases in between.

V and J are TRBV7-2 and TRBJ2-4, with TRBD1 matching over 9 bases. V lost 5 bases, J lost 2 bases, and 7 bases stayed unmatched. This CDR3 is 16 amino acids long. Per germline, CDR1 SGHTA and CDR2 FQGNSA. The DNA of the CDR3 is TGTGCCAGCAGCCCAAAGGGACAGGGAACCAAAAACATTCAGTACTTC. This translates into CASSPKGQGTKNIQYF.

The J gene is TRBJ2-3, the V gene TRBV13; a weak D match, TRBD2 (5 bases). The V end lost 2 bases, the J end lost 2 bases, and 11 bases lay between the germline ends. This CDR3 is 15 amino acids long. Germline V lookup: CDR1 PRHDT, CDR2 FYEKMQ (reference sequence). CDR3 coding DNA: TGTGCCAGCAGCTTACAGGTAGCGACCACAGATACGCAGTATTTT. It specifies CASSLQVATTDTQYF.

Here the CDR3 DNA reads TGTGCCAGCAGTACCGGAGGGGGTGAGCAGTTCTTC. Its protein is CASSTGGGEQFF. V is TRBV6-5 and J is TRBJ2-1, with D perhaps being TRBD1 or TRBD2 (6 bases each). The CDR3 runs to 12 residues. In germline, CDR1 is MNHEY, CDR2 SVGAGI. V dropped 5 bases and J dropped 9 bases, with 11 bases sitting between them.

In this sample, this clonotype turned up a few times. V is TRBV20-1 and J is TRBJ2-1, with 8 bases identical to TRBD2. With 1 base clipped from V and 4 bases from J, the junction kept 9 bases outside the gene matches. CDR3 length: 16 amino acids. Germline V gene data show CDR1 as DFQATT and CDR2 as SNEGSKA (reference sequence). CDR3 bases: TGCAGTGCTAGAGGAGACGGGGGGGCCGGGTACAATGAGCAGTTCTTC. Its protein product is CSARGDGGAGYNEQFF.

V gene TRBV4-1 combines with J gene TRBJ2-7; 9 nucleotides match TRBD2. The trim removed 4 bases at V and 2 bases at J, leaving 9 bases unmatched. The CDR3 is 16 amino acids. Per germline, CDR1 MGHRA and CDR2 YSYEKL. The CDR3 protein is CASSPNDAGGTYEQYF. CDR3 coding DNA: TGCGCCAGCAGCCCTAACGACGCGGGGGGGACCTACGAGCAGTACTTC.

This clonotype was detected a few times. The chain is built from TRBV15 and TRBJ2-7; either TRBD1 or TRBD2 may supply D (5 bases each). The V gene's germline CDR1 is LNHNV and CDR2 YYDKDF (reference sequence). The V gene lost 3 bases and the J gene lost 2 bases, with 14 bases spanning the gap. This CDR3 comprises 15 residues. The CDR3 here is CATSRERDGPYEQYF. The CDR3, as DNA: TGTGCCACCAGCAGGGAAAGGGACGGGCCCTACGAGCAGTACTTC.